The 25 T cell receptor beta chains below come from one sample, sequenced in a study of neoadjuvant anti-PD-1 for oral cavity cancer. Indicated time point: after neoadjuvant nivolumab, at surgical resection. Clones were read by immunoSEQ multiplex PCR, and TCRdb kept only the in-frame ones, dropping some. The sample yields 35,000 to 40,000 clones, roughly 35% seen once. Sample: tumor tissue, taken after nivolumab (anti-PD-1) treatment. These receptors were taken from a person between 35 and 79 years old with oral cavity squamous cell carcinoma.

This clone turned up a few times. The gene calls are TRBV28 and TRBJ1-2; the D gene is possibly TRBD1 (6 bases). V was trimmed by 5 bases and J by 8 bases, leaving 18 bases between them. CDR3 size: 14 residues. From germline, CDR1 is MDHEN and CDR2 SYDVKM. CDR3 loop: CASSIGQTAEGYTF. DNA of the CDR3: TGTGCCAGCAGTATTGGACAGACGGCAGAAGGCTACACCTTC.

This clone was observed a handful of times. This chain links TRBV7-2 with TRBJ2-7, with D possibly matching TRBD2 (6 bases). From germline, CDR1 is SGHTA and CDR2 FQGNSA. Trimming removed 1 base at V and 2 bases at J, with 12 bases between. CDR3 length: 15 amino acids. In DNA form, the CDR3 reads TGTGCCAGCAGCTTAGGGGTTTGGGGGGCCTACGAGCAGTACTTC. It is translated as CASSLGVWGAYEQYF.

The V and J genes are TRBV30 and TRBJ2-1; 10 nucleotides align to TRBD2. J gave up 0 bases and V 4 bases, and 12 bases lay outside the gene matches. Germline V gene lookup returns CDR1 GTSNPN and CDR2 SVGIG (reference sequence). There are 18 residues in the CDR3. DNA of the CDR3: TGTGCCTGGAAGTCGTCGAGCGGGAGGGCAAACTCCTACAATGAGCAGTTCTTC. It specifies CAWKSSSGRANSYNEQFF.

This rearrangement joins TRBV4-1 to TRBJ2-7; D uncertain. Germline loops: CDR1 MGHRA, CDR2 YSYEKL. The CDR3 is made up of 17 amino acids. Trimming took off 0 bases at V and 0 bases at J, with 15 bases between the two ends. The CDR3 is CASSQDDRGPSSYEQYF. CDR3 coding DNA: TGCGCCAGCAGCCAAGATGATCGTGGACCGAGCTCCTACGAGCAGTACTTC.

This clone has a handful of counts. The chain employs TRBV5-4 and TRBJ1-2; D unresolved. The V gene lost 2 bases and the J gene lost 3 bases, with 20 bases spanning the gap. Per the germline V gene, CDR1 is SGHNT and CDR2 is YYREEE (reference sequence). The CDR3 totals 17 residues. Here the CDR3 DNA reads TGTGCCAGCAGCTTCTATGTCGGGCCAGAGGATGACTATGGCTACACCTTC. It specifies CASSFYVGPEDDYGYTF.

V gene TRBV7-3 combines with J gene TRBJ2-1, with D hard to call. V was cut by 0 bases and J by 0 bases, with 6 bases left in between. The CDR3 length is 15 residues. The germline CDR1 and CDR2 sequences are SGHTA and FQGTGA. The CDR3: CASSLTGRSYNEQFF. Written as DNA, the CDR3 is TGTGCCAGCAGCTTAACAGGCCGCTCCTACAATGAGCAGTTCTTC.

Only a few counts were recorded for this clone. This chain joins TRBV27 and TRBJ1-5; D is ambiguous. Deletions cut 2 bases from V and 0 bases from J, with 14 bases between. Germline loops: CDR1 MNHEY, CDR2 SMNVEV (reference sequence). The CDR3 is 17 amino acids. The CDR3 DNA follows: TGTGCCAGCAGTTTAGGTATAGGTACGAATAGCAATCAGCCCCAGCATTTT. Amino acids: CASSLGIGTNSNQPQHF.

The J gene is TRBJ2-7, the V gene TRBV6-1, with 10 bases matching TRBD2. Germline lookup yields CDR1 MNHNS and CDR2 SASEGT. Trimming cost V 5 bases and J 4 bases; bases outside gene matches: 5. There are 14 residues in the CDR3. CDR3 sequence: CASSSSGSRYEQYF. CDR3 coding DNA: TGTGCCAGCAGTTCTAGCGGGAGTAGGTACGAGCAGTACTTC.

This clone showed up just a few times. The chain uses TRBV5-8 and TRBJ2-1, with 7 bases fitting TRBD2. V was pared by 1 base and J by 5 bases, with 3 bases of the junction left unmatched. This CDR3 contains 14 residues. Looked up from germline, CDR1 is SGHTS and CDR2 is YDEGEE. The CDR3 bases are TGTGCCAGCAGCTTGAAACTAGCGAACAATGAGCAGTTCTTC. The encoded protein is CASSLKLANNEQFF.

This clone was picked up many times. The chain recombines TRBV4-2 with TRBJ2-1; maybe TRBD2 (5 bases). Germline V CDR1 and CDR2: LGHNA, YNFKEQ. V lost 0 bases to trimming and J lost 8 bases, with 20 bases between them. The CDR3 spans 17 residues. The CDR3 sequence is CASSQERAGLNGDEQFF. As DNA, the CDR3 is TGTGCCAGCAGCCAAGAGCGGGCGGGCCTCAACGGGGATGAGCAGTTCTTC.

This clone was seen repeatedly, ten times or more. The rearrangement uses TRBV6-6 and TRBJ2-5; TRBD2 matches at 7 bases. Germline CDR1 is MNHNY and CDR2 is SVGAGI (reference sequence). The CDR3 runs 15 residues. V lost 5 bases to trimming and J lost 5 bases; unmatched junction nucleotides: 11. The CDR3 coding sequence is TGTGCCAGCAGTCTCTTCGCGGGGGTCAAGGAGACCCAGTACTTC. This gives the protein CASSLFAGVKETQYF.

The chain carries TRBV4-2 and TRBJ1-4; D unclear. Per germline, CDR1 LGHNA and CDR2 YNFKEQ. Trimming shortened V by 3 bases and J by 2 bases, and 13 bases separated the two germline ends. CDR3 length equals 16 residues. The CDR3 sequence is CASSQYQYGTNEKLFF. CDR3 coding DNA: TGTGCCAGCAGCCAGTACCAGTACGGCACTAATGAAAAACTGTTTTTT.

This sequence joins TRBV20-1 and TRBJ2-7, with D unresolved. Deletions cut 0 bases from V and 3 bases from J, with 3 bases between. The germline gives CDR1 DFQATT, CDR2 SNEGSKA (reference sequence). The CDR3 loop spans 11 amino acids. CDR3 nucleotide sequence: TGCAGTGCTAGAGATTACTACGAGCAGTACTTC. It codes for CSARDYYEQYF.

The chain has TRBV5-6 and TRBJ1-2; 8 bases are a match to TRBD1. V shed 5 bases and J 8 bases; nucleotides not matched to a gene: 5. The CDR3 extends over 12 amino acids. The V gene's germline CDR1 is SGHDT and CDR2 YYEEEE. This CDR3 is CASRGTGSGYTF. In DNA form, the CDR3 reads TGTGCCAGCAGGGGGACAGGCTCGGGCTACACCTTC.

The chain has TRBV9 and TRBJ1-1; possible D gene TRBD1, 5 bases. The germline gives CDR1 SGDLS, CDR2 YYNGEE. Trimming removed 4 bases at V and 1 base at J, with 17 bases between. This CDR3 spans 16 amino acids. In DNA form, the CDR3 reads TGTGCCAGCAGCCGCGGGGGGGACCTTGGGAACACTGAAGCTTTCTTT. This gives the protein CASSRGGDLGNTEAFF.

The V call is TRBV29-1, the J call TRBJ2-1; D unresolved. Trimming removed 4 bases at V and 0 bases at J, with 10 bases between. CDR3 length: 14 residues. From germline, CDR1 is SQVTM and CDR2 ANQGSEA. The CDR3 DNA is TGCAGCGTTGTATTACAGAGCTCCTACAATGAGCAGTTCTTC. This encodes CSVVLQSSYNEQFF.

This clone has at least ten counts. The chain is built from TRBV27 and TRBJ2-5; TRBD2 might be the D (5 bases). CDR1 and CDR2 from the germline V gene are MNHEY and SMNVEV (reference sequence). CDR3 length equals 13 residues. The V end lost 4 bases, the J end lost 5 bases, and 11 bases lay between the germline ends. Here the CDR3 DNA reads TGTGCCAGCAGTTCCCCAGAGCGGGAGACCCAGTACTTC. It specifies CASSSPERETQYF.

The V and J genes are TRBV2 and TRBJ1-5; no clear D gene. CDR3 size: 15 residues. Trimming removed 5 bases from V and 6 bases from J, with 17 bases in between. In germline, CDR1 is SNHLY, CDR2 FYNNEI. CDR3 sequence reads: CASSPIPAGAQPQHF. CDR3 coding DNA: TGTGCCAGCAGTCCTATACCAGCGGGCGCTCAGCCCCAGCATTTT.

This clone was counted ten times or more. The chain joins TRBV6-5 to TRBJ2-7, with TRBD1 matching over 10 bases. Trimming cost V 6 bases and J 1 base; bases outside gene matches: 6. The germline gives CDR1 MNHEY, CDR2 SVGAGI. CDR3 length equals 15 residues. CDR3 DNA sequence: TGTGCCAGCAGATCCCGGACAGGGGGTTCCTACGAGCAGTACTTC. Translation: CASRSRTGGSYEQYF.

This chain links TRBV15 with TRBJ2-3; D gene ambiguous. CDR1 is LNHNV and CDR2 is YYDKDF in the germline V gene (reference sequence). Deletions cut 3 bases from V and 2 bases from J, with 6 bases between. There are 13 residues in the CDR3. The CDR3 coding sequence is TGTGCCACCAGCAGGGACCACACAGATACGCAGTATTTT. Translation: CATSRDHTDTQYF. Combining the CDR3 with reference TRBV15 and TRBJ2-3 gives the whole variable domain DAMVIQNPRYQVTQFGKPVTLSCSQTLNHNVMYWYQQKSSQAPKLLFHYYDKDFNNEADTPDNFQSRRPNTSFCFLDIRSPGLGDTAMYLCATSRDHTDTQYFGPGTRLTVL.

This clone showed up just a few times. The chain recombines TRBV10-3 with TRBJ1-4; no firm D call. The CDR3 loop spans 14 amino acids. V lost 3 bases to trimming and J lost 0 bases, with 5 bases between them. Germline assignment: CDR1 ENHRY and CDR2 SYGVKD. This CDR3 is CAISESATNEKLFF. The CDR3 DNA follows: TGTGCCATCAGTGAAAGCGCAACTAATGAAAAACTGTTTTTT.

This clone turned up a few times. This chain links TRBV18 with TRBJ1-4; the D is unclear. Germline lookup yields CDR1 KGHSH and CDR2 LQKENI. The CDR3 is made up of 16 amino acids. Trimming took off 3 bases at V and 3 bases at J, with 14 bases between the two ends. CDR3 residues: CASSPGRPGANEKLFF. For the CDR3, the DNA is TGTGCCAGCTCACCCGGACGGCCCGGGGCTAATGAAAAACTGTTTTTT.

There are a few counts of this clone. The genes are TRBV5-5 and TRBJ2-7, with D unclear. The CDR3 loop spans 16 amino acids. The germline V gene has CDR1 SGHKS and CDR2 YYEKEE (reference sequence). The V and J ends lost 0 bases and 2 bases respectively, with 15 bases between them. CDR3 region: CASSLASSGLPYEQYF. The DNA of the CDR3 is TGTGCCAGCAGCTTGGCCTCCTCCGGCTTACCCTACGAGCAGTACTTC.

This clone was seen once. The chain recombines TRBV5-1 with TRBJ2-5; the D is unclear. The CDR3 runs 16 residues. CDR1 is SGHRS, CDR2 YFSETQ, per germline. Trimming shortened V by 0 bases and J by 5 bases, and 17 bases separated the two germline ends. The CDR3 bases are TGCGCCAGCAGCTTGGACGTGGGCCTCTCTCTGGAGACCCAGTACTTC. Protein sequence: CASSLDVGLSLETQYF. The whole variable domain, remainder taken from reference TRBV5-1 and TRBJ2-5, is KAGVTQTPRYLIKTRGQQVTLSCSPISGHRSVSWYQQTPGQGLQFLFEYFSETQRNKGNFPGRFSGRQFSNSRSEMNVSTLELGDSALYLCASSLDVGLSLETQYFGPGTRLLVL.

The chain joins TRBV10-3 to TRBJ2-7; TRBD2 aligns across 10 bases. This CDR3 comprises 15 residues. Germline V gives CDR1 ENHRY, CDR2 SYGVKD. The J segment lost 5 bases and the V segment lost 4 bases, leaving 8 bases of the junction unmatched. CDR3 nucleotides: TGTGCCATCAGTGCCTCTAGCGGGAGCACCCACGAGCAGTACTTC. Amino acid sequence: CAISASSGSTHEQYF.